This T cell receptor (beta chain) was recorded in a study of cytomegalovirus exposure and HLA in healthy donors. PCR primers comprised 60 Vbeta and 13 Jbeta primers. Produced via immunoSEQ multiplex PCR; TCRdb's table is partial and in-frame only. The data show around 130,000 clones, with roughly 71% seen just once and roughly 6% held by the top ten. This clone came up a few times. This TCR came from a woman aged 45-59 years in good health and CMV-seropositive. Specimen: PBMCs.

As DNA, the CDR3 is TGTGCCAGCAGCTTAGACGAACAGCACTACGAGCAGTACTTC. It yields the protein CASSLDEQHYEQYF. The chain has TRBV7-8 and TRBJ2-7, with D unresolved. CDR1 SGHVS and CDR2 FQNEAQ come from the germline V gene. Between the trimmed V and J ends, which lost 1 base and 3 bases, there was a span of 10 bases. The CDR3 contains 14 residues.